Shown below are 19 T cell receptor beta chains from a single sample sequenced in a study of cytomegalovirus exposure and HLA in healthy donors. Libraries were prepared by immunoSEQ multiplex PCR; TCRdb keeps only in-frame clonotypes and omits some of them. The table includes approximately 300,000 clones, 87% detected once. Sequencing was performed on PBMCs. The source is a woman aged 25 to 39 in good health and CMV-seropositive.

V gene TRBV5-1 combines with J gene TRBJ1-2; no firm D call. With 0 bases removed from V and 4 bases from J, the gap between germline ends came to 7 bases. Germline V gives CDR1 SGHRS, CDR2 YFSETQ. This CDR3 region has 13 residues. The CDR3 nucleotides read TGCGCCAGCAGCTTGGAAGGAGTCTATGGCTACACCTTC. It yields the protein CASSLEGVYGYTF.

J is TRBJ2-5 and V is TRBV5-6; 9 bases align to TRBD2. In germline, CDR1 is SGHDT, CDR2 YYEEEE. J was trimmed by 1 base and V by 0 bases; bases with no gene match: 7. The CDR3 totals 17 residues. The CDR3 spells CASSLGWRGGIQETQYF. In nucleotides, the CDR3 is TGTGCCAGCAGCTTGGGATGGCGGGGGGGTATCCAAGAGACCCAGTACTTC.

The chain recombines TRBV27 with TRBJ2-2, with D perhaps matching TRBD1 (6 bases). The V and J ends lost 8 bases and 5 bases respectively, with 9 bases between them. CDR1 and CDR2 from the germline V gene are MNHEY and SMNVEV (reference sequence). This CDR3 region has 12 residues. The CDR3 loop is CASLQGTGELFF. The CDR3 nucleotides read TGTGCCAGCCTCCAGGGGACCGGGGAGCTGTTTTTT.

V and J are TRBV28 and TRBJ2-5; TRBD1 aligns across 8 bases. CDR1 is MDHEN, CDR2 SYDVKM, per germline. With 1 base clipped from V and 4 bases from J, the junction kept 20 bases outside the gene matches. There are 20 residues in the CDR3. CDR3 residues: CASSLYPSSRTGHARETQYF. The CDR3 DNA reads as TGTGCCAGCAGTTTATACCCGTCCTCTCGGACAGGGCACGCACGAGAGACCCAGTACTTC. The full variable domain, rest sourced from reference TRBV28 and TRBJ2-5, is DVKVTQSSRYLVKRTGEKVFLECVQDMDHENMFWYRQDPGLGLRLIYFSYDVKMKEKGDIPEGYSVSREKKERFSLILESASTNQTSMYLCASSLYPSSRTGHARETQYFGPGTRLLVL.

The V gene is TRBV7-6, the J gene TRBJ2-5; perhaps TRBD1 as D (6 bases). CDR3 length equals 15 residues. The germline V gene encodes CDR1 SGHVS and CDR2 FNYEAQ. V was trimmed by 1 base and J by 4 bases, leaving 13 bases between them. For the CDR3, the DNA is TGTGCCAGCAGCTTAGTCGCAGGGGCGGCAGAGACCCAGTACTTC. It yields the protein CASSLVAGAAETQYF. Full variable domain (outside the CDR3, taken from reference TRBV7-6 and TRBJ2-5): GAGVSQSPRYKVTKRGQDVALRCDPISGHVSLYWYRQALGQGPEFLTYFNYEAQQDKSGLPNDRFSAERPEGSISTLTIQRTEQRDSAMYRCASSLVAGAAETQYFGPGTRLLVL.

V and J are TRBV6-6 and TRBJ2-7; 8 positions match TRBD1. Germline values: CDR1 MNHNY, CDR2 SVGAGI (reference sequence). The CDR3 is made up of 13 amino acids. V was clipped by 8 bases and J by 4 bases; unmatched bases: 7. As DNA, the CDR3 is TGTGCCAGCGGACAGGGAAGGGCATACGAGCAGTACTTC. Translating gives CASGQGRAYEQYF.

In the case of this clone: The same CDR3 also results from other DNA sequences found in this sample. The chain uses TRBV9 and TRBJ2-6; the D is unclear. V was cut by 0 bases and J by 1 base, with 5 bases left in between. The CDR3 covers 15 residues. Germline CDR1 is SGDLS and CDR2 is YYNGEE. CDR3 sequence (DNA): TGTGCCAGCAGCGTAGGGGGTTCTGGGGCCAACGTCCTGACTTTC. It is translated as CASSVGGSGANVLTF. The full variable domain, in which reference TRBV9 and TRBJ2-6 provide the parts outside the CDR3, is DSGVTQTPKHLITATGQRVTLRCSPRSGDLSVYWYQQSLDQGLQFLIQYYNGEERAKGNILERFSAQQFPDLHSELNLSSLELGDSALYFCASSVGGSGANVLTFGAGSRLTVL.

As regards this clone: One end of the junction varies from germline; a read error may be responsible. The CDR3 region is CAISEIGTGGRDF. CDR3 nucleotides: TGTGCCATCAGTGAAATTGGGACAGGGGGGCGAGACTTC. V is TRBV10-3 and J is TRBJ1-2, with 11 bases that match TRBD1. CDR1 is ENHRY, CDR2 SYGVKD, per germline. The CDR3 runs to 13 residues.

V usage is TRBV7-2 and J usage is TRBJ1-5; weak D call: TRBD1 (6 bases). Germline CDR1 and CDR2: SGHTA and FQGNSA. V was trimmed by 1 base and J by 5 bases, leaving 15 bases between them. CDR3 length equals 16 residues. In nucleotides, the CDR3 is TGTGCCAGCAGCTTAGGGACTGGGGCAGGGGATCAGCCCCAGCATTTT. Translation: CASSLGTGAGDQPQHF. The full variable domain, completed using reference TRBV7-2 and TRBJ1-5, is GAGVSQSPSNKVTEKGKDVELRCDPISGHTALYWYRQSLGQGLEFLIYFQGNSAPDKSGLPSDRFSAERTGGSVSTLTIQRTQQEDSAVYLCASSLGTGAGDQPQHFGDGTRLSIL.

The chain uses TRBV25-1 and TRBJ1-3; D may be TRBD1 (6 bases). CDR1 and CDR2 (germline): MGHDK, SYGVNS. V gave up 4 bases and J gave up 0 bases, with 7 bases separating them. The CDR3 is 14 residues long. The CDR3: CASSVQGSGNTIYF. The CDR3 DNA follows: TGTGCCAGCAGTGTACAGGGCTCTGGAAACACCATATATTTT. Together with reference TRBV25-1 and TRBJ1-3, the CDR3 gives the full variable domain: EADIYQTPRYLVIGTGKKITLECSQTMGHDKMYWYQQDPGMELHLIHYSYGVNSTEKGDLSSESTVSRIRTEHFPLTLESARPSHTSQYLCASSVQGSGNTIYFGEGSWLTVV.

V is TRBV29-1 and J is TRBJ2-3; 9 positions agree with TRBD1. Germline CDR1 SQVTM, CDR2 ANQGSEA. The junction had 9 bases not matched to a gene; V was cut back by 1 base and J by 1 base. The CDR3 sequence is 17 residues long. The CDR3 spells CSVEGHRTGDGTDTQYF. The DNA of the CDR3 is TGCAGCGTTGAAGGCCATCGGACAGGGGATGGCACAGATACGCAGTATTTT.

The chain is built from TRBV29-1 and TRBJ2-1, with TRBD2 matching over 15 bases. V was clipped by 4 bases and J by 6 bases; unmatched bases: 16. This CDR3 region has 19 residues. The V gene's germline CDR1 is SQVTM and CDR2 ANQGSEA. This chain's CDR3 is CSVVNPGLAGGGLTNEQFF. DNA of the CDR3: TGCAGCGTTGTTAATCCGGGACTAGCGGGAGGAGGGCTTACCAATGAGCAGTTCTTC.

This rearrangement joins TRBV4-2 to TRBJ2-5, with D possibly called TRBD1 or TRBD2 (5 bases each). Trimming shortened V by 1 base and J by 5 bases, and 11 bases separated the two germline ends. Looked up from germline, CDR1 is LGHNA and CDR2 is YNFKEQ. The CDR3 length is 14 residues. The DNA of the CDR3 is TGTGCCAGCAGCCAAGGGGGGTTGACGGAGACCCAGTACTTC. Protein sequence: CASSQGGLTETQYF.

CDR3 nucleotides: TGTGCCAGCAGCCCCCGTAGGGTCACAGATACGCAGTATTTT. It specifies CASSPRRVTDTQYF. This chain connects TRBV7-8 to TRBJ2-3; D is unresolved. Germline loops: CDR1 SGHVS, CDR2 FQNEAQ. CDR3 length: 14 residues. V was clipped by 5 bases and J by 2 bases, with 11 bases between them.

The V call is TRBV19, the J call TRBJ2-7, with 9 bases matching TRBD1. V lost 3 bases to trimming and J lost 5 bases; unmatched junction nucleotides: 5. Germline lookup yields CDR1 LNHDA and CDR2 SQIVND (reference sequence). The length of the CDR3 is 14 residues. CDR3 loop: CASSIGQGIDEQYF. CDR3 DNA: TGTGCCAGTAGTATCGGACAGGGGATCGACGAGCAGTACTTC.

This clone has only one observation. The gene calls are TRBV5-1 and TRBJ1-2; 9 bases fit TRBD1. CDR1 is SGHRS, CDR2 YFSETQ, per germline. After removal of 5 bases from V and 6 bases from J, the junction contained 2 bases not matched to a gene. The CDR3 is 12 amino acids. CDR3 residues: CASSRTGDGYTF. DNA of the CDR3: TGCGCCAGCAGTCGGACAGGGGATGGCTACACCTTC.

The CDR3 loop reads CASSERTGFPYEQYF. The CDR3 DNA is TGTGCCAGCAGTGAACGGACAGGGTTCCCCTACGAGCAGTACTTC. V and J are TRBV6-1 and TRBJ2-7, with 8 bases lining up with TRBD1. With V trimmed by 2 bases and J by 2 bases, 5 bases remained unmatched. Germline CDR1 MNHNS, CDR2 SASEGT. This CDR3 has 15 amino acids.

This chain connects TRBV2 to TRBJ2-2, with D perhaps TRBD1 (5 bases). Germline lookup yields CDR1 SNHLY and CDR2 FYNNEI. The CDR3 runs 16 residues. Trimming removed 3 bases at V and 3 bases at J, with 14 bases between. CDR3 residues: CASSEETTAHTGELFF. CDR3 bases: TGTGCCAGCAGTGAGGAAACGACAGCCCACACCGGGGAGCTGTTTTTT. Filled out from reference TRBV2 and TRBJ2-2, the complete variable domain reads EPEVTQTPSHQVTQMGQEVILRCVPISNHLYFYWYRQILGQKVEFLVSFYNNEISEKSEIFDDQFSVERPDGSNFTLKIRSTKLEDSAMYFCASSEETTAHTGELFFGEGSRLTVL.

This sequence joins TRBV27 and TRBJ1-2; possible D gene TRBD1, 5 bases. The V gene's germline CDR1 is MNHEY and CDR2 SMNVEV (reference sequence). The CDR3 is 11 amino acids. V was cut by 10 bases and J by 8 bases, with 14 bases left in between. CDR3 loop: CATGRGGGYTF. CDR3 coding DNA: TGTGCCACCGGCCGGGGGGGAGGCTACACCTTC.